A selection of T cell receptor beta chains follows, all from one sample in a study of T-cell reconstitution after alpha-beta-depleted transplantation in children. TCRdb passed the PCR reads through MiXCR, listing each CDR3 protein once. Among 40,000 to 60,000 distinct CDR3 sequences listed, about 9.3% were seen once. Material: PBMCs, mostly from graft donor cells, obtained 60 days after TCRalphabeta/CD19-depleted stem cell transplant. Receptor source: a male patient between 2 and 10 years old who had a stem cell transplant for chronic granulomatous disease, so the T cells may come from the graft donor. CDR3s include the opening cysteine and the closing phenylalanine or tryptophan. Fields, in order: V gene, clone size, D gene, J gene, CDR3 DNA, CDR3 protein. The D gene is left open where the match is weak. A clone size is listed for some rows: how often the clone was seen (once, few, many), or a class if it is expanded.

V gene: TRBV5-1; clone size: many; D gene: .; J gene: TRBJ1-2; CDR3 DNA: TGCGCCAGCAGCGCCCAGGGTACCCATGGCTACACCTTC; CDR3 protein: CASSAQGTHGYTF
V gene: TRBV11-2; clone size: many; D gene: .; J gene: TRBJ2-1; CDR3 DNA: TGTGCCAGCAGCTTTAGGGGGAATGAGCAGTTCTTC; CDR3 protein: CASSFRGNEQFF
V gene: TRBV5-1; clone size: many; D gene: TRBD1; J gene: TRBJ1-1; CDR3 DNA: TGCGCCAGCAGCTTGCCGACCGGACAGGGGAACACTGAAGCTTTCTTT; CDR3 protein: CASSLPTGQGNTEAFF
V gene: TRBV28; clone size: .; D gene: .; J gene: TRBJ2-3; CDR3 DNA: TGTGCCAGCAGTTTAGCGAGCAGGTTCACAGATACGCAGTATTTT; CDR3 protein: CASSLASRFTDTQYF
V gene: TRBV18; clone size: .; D gene: TRBD2; J gene: TRBJ2-7; CDR3 DNA: TGTGCCAGCTCCCGGACTAGTCCCTACGAGCAGTACTTC; CDR3 protein: CASSRTSPYEQYF
V gene: TRBV12-3/TRBV12-4; clone size: .; D gene: .; J gene: TRBJ1-3; CDR3 DNA: TGTGCCAGCAGTTTCGGCATAACTGGAAACACCATATATTTT; CDR3 protein: CASSFGITGNTIYF
V gene: TRBV14; clone size: many; D gene: .; J gene: TRBJ2-1; CDR3 DNA: TGTGCCAGCAGCCAAGATGGGCGGGGCAGGGACAATGAGCAGTTCTTC; CDR3 protein: CASSQDGRGRDNEQFF
V gene: TRBV12-1; clone size: few; D gene: .; J gene: TRBJ2-3; CDR3 DNA: TGTGCCAGCAGCTTTGTCTCGCGGGAAGGAACAGATACGCAGTATTTT; CDR3 protein: CASSFVSREGTDTQYF
V gene: TRBV5-1; clone size: many; D gene: TRBD2; J gene: TRBJ2-1; CDR3 DNA: TGCGCCAGCAGCACTAGCGGGTCCTACAATGAGCAGTTCTTC; CDR3 protein: CASSTSGSYNEQFF
V gene: TRBV20-1; clone size: many; D gene: .; J gene: TRBJ2-7; CDR3 DNA: TGCAGTGGAGCCTCGGGCGTTTCTGATTACGAGCAGTACTTC; CDR3 protein: CSGASGVSDYEQYF
V gene: TRBV29-1; clone size: many; D gene: .; J gene: TRBJ2-7; CDR3 DNA: TGCAGCGTCGGGCCTGCCTACGAGCAGTACTTC; CDR3 protein: CSVGPAYEQYF
V gene: TRBV2; clone size: many; D gene: .; J gene: TRBJ1-2; CDR3 DNA: TGTGCCAGCAAGGTTCGGGAGGATTACGGCGGGGAGGGTGACTACTATGGCTACACCTTC; CDR3 protein: CASKVREDYGGEGDYYGYTF
V gene: TRBV28; clone size: .; D gene: .; J gene: TRBJ2-7; CDR3 DNA: TGTGCCAGCAGTCTATATAGGGGAGAGCAGTACTTC; CDR3 protein: CASSLYRGEQYF
V gene: TRBV27; clone size: many; D gene: TRBD2; J gene: TRBJ2-7; CDR3 DNA: TGTGCCAGCAGTTTATATGGGCGCGGGAGGGCGGCCTACGAGCAGTACTTC; CDR3 protein: CASSLYGRGRAAYEQYF
V gene: TRBV29-1; clone size: many; D gene: .; J gene: TRBJ2-7; CDR3 DNA: TGCAGCGTTGAGAGGTCCTCGGGGGAGCAGTACTTC; CDR3 protein: CSVERSSGEQYF
V gene: TRBV25-1; clone size: .; D gene: TRBD1; J gene: TRBJ2-7; CDR3 DNA: TGTGCCAGCAGTGAACACGGGACAGGGAACCACGAGCAGTACTTC; CDR3 protein: CASSEHGTGNHEQYF
V gene: TRBV18; clone size: many; D gene: .; J gene: TRBJ1-1; CDR3 DNA: TGTGCCAGCTCACCTGTCGCACAGAACACTGAAGCTTTCTTT; CDR3 protein: CASSPVAQNTEAFF
V gene: TRBV27; clone size: .; D gene: .; J gene: TRBJ1-1; CDR3 DNA: TGTGCCAGCAGTTTAGTAGGGAACACTGTAGCTTTCTTT; CDR3 protein: CASSLVGNTVAFF
V gene: TRBV29-1; clone size: many; D gene: .; J gene: TRBJ2-1; CDR3 DNA: TGCAGCGTTGACCCCACCAGTAACAATGAGCAGTTCTTC; CDR3 protein: CSVDPTSNNEQFF
V gene: TRBV5-4; clone size: .; D gene: TRBD1; J gene: TRBJ1-4; CDR3 DNA: TGTGCCAGCAGCTTGCAGATTTTTGATTGGGGACAGGGGGCGCGTGAAAAACTGTTTTTT; CDR3 protein: CASSLQIFDWGQGAREKLFF
V gene: TRBV2; clone size: many; D gene: .; J gene: TRBJ1-2; CDR3 DNA: TGTGCCAGCAGTGACGGGAGAAAGAATGGCTACACCTTC; CDR3 protein: CASSDGRKNGYTF
V gene: TRBV12-3/TRBV12-4; clone size: many; D gene: TRBD1; J gene: TRBJ1-4; CDR3 DNA: TGTGCCAGCAGCAGGGACAGGGGAGGTGAAAAACTGTTTTTT; CDR3 protein: CASSRDRGGEKLFF
V gene: TRBV2; clone size: medium-sized; D gene: .; J gene: TRBJ2-7; CDR3 DNA: TGTGCCAGCAGTGAAGGTTTTAAATACGAGCAGTACTTC; CDR3 protein: CASSEGFKYEQYF
V gene: TRBV9; clone size: many; D gene: TRBD2; J gene: TRBJ2-3; CDR3 DNA: TGTGCCAGCAGCCTATTTTGGACTAGCGGGACAGATACGCAGTATTTT; CDR3 protein: CASSLFWTSGTDTQYF
V gene: TRBV20-1; clone size: many; D gene: .; J gene: TRBJ2-2; CDR3 DNA: TGCAGTGCCTCCTCGGCGCCGAACACCGGGGAGCTGTTTTTT; CDR3 protein: CSASSAPNTGELFF
V gene: TRBV6-5; clone size: many; D gene: .; J gene: TRBJ2-3; CDR3 DNA: TGTGCCAGCATGGGGGCCAGCACAGATACGCAGTATTTT; CDR3 protein: CASMGASTDTQYF
V gene: TRBV27; clone size: many; D gene: TRBD2; J gene: TRBJ2-2; CDR3 DNA: TGTGCCAGCAGTCCGGGACTAGCAGCCGGGGAGCTGTTTTTT; CDR3 protein: CASSPGLAAGELFF
V gene: TRBV12-3/TRBV12-4; clone size: .; D gene: TRBD2; J gene: TRBJ2-2; CDR3 DNA: TGTGCCCTCAGCCCCCTCGGACTAGCGGGAGGGACGAACACCGGGGAGCTGTTTTTT; CDR3 protein: CALSPLGLAGGTNTGELFF
V gene: TRBV6-1; clone size: .; D gene: TRBD1; J gene: TRBJ2-1; CDR3 DNA: TGTGCCAGCCGCCTCCAGGGGGTCTACAATGAGCAGTTCTTC; CDR3 protein: CASRLQGVYNEQFF
V gene: TRBV10-3; clone size: many; D gene: TRBD2; J gene: TRBJ2-3; CDR3 DNA: TGTGCCATCAGTGGACTAGCGGGAACCCCAGAGGGCACAGATACGCAGTATTTT; CDR3 protein: CAISGLAGTPEGTDTQYF
V gene: TRBV20-1; clone size: many; D gene: .; J gene: TRBJ1-5; CDR3 DNA: TGCAGTGCTAGAGATCCTGGCTTACACGGCAATCAGCCCCAGCATTTT; CDR3 protein: CSARDPGLHGNQPQHF
V gene: TRBV7-6; clone size: many; D gene: TRBD2; J gene: TRBJ2-7; CDR3 DNA: TGTGCCAGCAGCCCCAGACTAGCGGGAGAGGCCGAGCAGTACTTC; CDR3 protein: CASSPRLAGEAEQYF
V gene: TRBV12-3/TRBV12-4; clone size: many; D gene: TRBD2; J gene: TRBJ2-5; CDR3 DNA: TGTGCCAGCAGTTTGGGGGCTAGCGGGAGGGCAGAGACCCAGTACTTC; CDR3 protein: CASSLGASGRAETQYF
V gene: TRBV5-1; clone size: .; D gene: TRBD2; J gene: TRBJ2-7; CDR3 DNA: TGCGCCAGCAGCTTGGCCGGGGGGGAGCAGTACTTC; CDR3 protein: CASSLAGGEQYF